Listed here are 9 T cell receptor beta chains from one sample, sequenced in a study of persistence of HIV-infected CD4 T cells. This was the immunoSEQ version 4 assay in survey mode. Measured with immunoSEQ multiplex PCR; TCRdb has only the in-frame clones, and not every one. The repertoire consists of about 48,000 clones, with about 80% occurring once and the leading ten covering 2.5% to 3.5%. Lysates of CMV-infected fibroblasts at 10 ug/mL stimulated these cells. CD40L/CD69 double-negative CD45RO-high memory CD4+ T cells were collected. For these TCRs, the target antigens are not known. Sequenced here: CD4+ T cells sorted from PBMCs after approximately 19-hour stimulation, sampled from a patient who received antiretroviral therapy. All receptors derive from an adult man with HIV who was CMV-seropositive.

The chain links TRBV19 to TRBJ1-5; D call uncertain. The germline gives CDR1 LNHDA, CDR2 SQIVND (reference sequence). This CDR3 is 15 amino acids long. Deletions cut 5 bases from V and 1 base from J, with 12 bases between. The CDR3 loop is CASSPLSASNQPQHF. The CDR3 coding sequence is TGTGCCAGTAGTCCCCTCTCCGCGAGCAATCAGCCCCAGCATTTT.

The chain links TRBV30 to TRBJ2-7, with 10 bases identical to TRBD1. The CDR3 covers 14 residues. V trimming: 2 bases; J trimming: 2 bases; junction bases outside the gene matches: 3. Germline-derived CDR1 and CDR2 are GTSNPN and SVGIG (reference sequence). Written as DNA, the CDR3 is TGTGCCTGGAGTAAAGGACAGGGGGCCTACGAGCAGTACTTC. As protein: CAWSKGQGAYEQYF.

The CDR3 nucleotides are TGTGCCAGTCTACTATTGAACACTGAAGCTTTCTTT. Translated, it gives CASLLLNTEAFF. The V gene is TRBV6-5, the J gene TRBJ1-1, with D unresolved. Germline V CDR1 and CDR2: MNHEY, SVGAGI. This CDR3 is built from 12 residues. V was clipped by 9 bases and J by 0 bases, with 8 bases between them.

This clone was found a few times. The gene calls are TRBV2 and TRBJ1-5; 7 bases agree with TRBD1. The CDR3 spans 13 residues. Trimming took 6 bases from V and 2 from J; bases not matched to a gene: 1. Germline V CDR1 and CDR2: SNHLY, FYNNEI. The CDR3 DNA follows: TGTGCCAGCAGAGGACAGGGCAATCAGCCCCAGCATTTT. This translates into CASRGQGNQPQHF.

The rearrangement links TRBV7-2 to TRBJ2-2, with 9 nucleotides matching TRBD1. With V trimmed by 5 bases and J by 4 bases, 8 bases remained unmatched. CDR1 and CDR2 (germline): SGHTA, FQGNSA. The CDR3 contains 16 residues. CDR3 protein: CASSVGQGLFTGELFF. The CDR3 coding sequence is TGTGCCAGCAGCGTGGGACAGGGTTTGTTCACCGGGGAGCTGTTTTTT.

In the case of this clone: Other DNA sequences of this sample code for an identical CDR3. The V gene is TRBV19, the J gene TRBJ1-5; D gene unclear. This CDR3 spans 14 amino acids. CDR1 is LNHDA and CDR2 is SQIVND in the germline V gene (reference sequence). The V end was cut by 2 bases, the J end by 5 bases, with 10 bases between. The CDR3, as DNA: TGTGCCAGTAGTATAACCCCTCCTCATCAGCCCCAGCATTTT. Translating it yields CASSITPPHQPQHF.

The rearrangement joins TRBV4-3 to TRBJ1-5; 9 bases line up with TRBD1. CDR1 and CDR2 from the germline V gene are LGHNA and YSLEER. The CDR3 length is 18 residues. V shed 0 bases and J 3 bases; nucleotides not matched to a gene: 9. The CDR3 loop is CASSQEWGGQGNNQPQHF. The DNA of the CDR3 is TGCGCCAGCAGCCAAGAATGGGGGGGACAGGGTAACAATCAGCCCCAGCATTTT.

The CDR3, as DNA: TGTGCCAGCAGCCCCGTCGGGGGTACCTACGAGCAGTACTTC. It codes for CASSPVGGTYEQYF. This sequence joins TRBV16 and TRBJ2-7; weak D call: TRBD2 (6 bases). This CDR3 contains 14 residues. The V end was cut by 4 bases, the J end by 2 bases, with 12 bases between. Germline CDR1 KGHSY, CDR2 FQNENV.

CDR3: CASSLDSPDRADTQYF. Written as DNA, the CDR3 is TGCGCCAGCAGCTTGGACTCTCCCGACCGGGCCGATACGCAGTATTTT. The rearrangement uses TRBV5-1 and TRBJ2-3; no clear D gene. With 0 bases removed from V and 6 bases from J, the gap between germline ends came to 17 bases. There are 16 residues in the CDR3. CDR1 and CDR2 from the germline V gene are SGHRS and YFSETQ.